This entry lists 28 T cell receptor beta chains sequenced from one sample in a study of yellow fever vaccine responses in identical twins. TCRdb ran MiXCR on the RT-PCR reads and lists one entry per CDR3 protein. In the table there are 2,600 or so distinct CDR3 sequences, 65% to 85% of which are singletons. The sample in question was T cells from blood (PBMCs), unsorted or a sorted subset (not recorded which), obtained before or after yellow fever vaccination (not recorded which). Every receptor here comes from a woman younger than 35 who received the yellow fever vaccine.

The J gene is TRBJ2-2, the V gene TRBV4-1, with 7 bases identical to TRBD2. CDR3 size: 15 residues. The germline CDR1 and CDR2 sequences are MGHRA and YSYEKL. V shed 3 bases, J shed 6 bases, and the junction held 7 bases outside the gene matches. The CDR3 spells CASSHPRREPGELFF. Here the CDR3 DNA reads TGCGCCAGCAGCCACCCTCGGCGGGAGCCCGGGGAGCTGTTTTTT.

As DNA, the CDR3 is TGTGCCAGCAGTTATTACGGGGGGCAGGGCGAGCAGTACGTC. It is translated as CASSYYGGQGEQYV. The V call is TRBV6-9, the J call TRBJ2-7, with D perhaps TRBD2 (7 bases). CDR3 length: 14 amino acids. The V end was cut by 1 base, the J end by 6 bases, with 13 bases between. From germline, CDR1 is MNHGY and CDR2 SVAAGI.

The chain recombines TRBV13 with TRBJ1-4; D ambiguous. The CDR3 extends over 13 amino acids. The ends were cut back, 4 bases at V and 2 bases at J, with 5 bases in the middle. Germline CDR1 reads PRHDT; CDR2 reads FYEKMQ (reference sequence). In nucleotides, the CDR3 is TGTGCCAGCAGCTCCTTTACTAATGAAAAACTGTTTTTT. This encodes CASSSFTNEKLFF.

This clonotype was seen only a few times. This sequence joins TRBV7-9 and TRBJ1-2; D possibly corresponds to TRBD1 (5 bases). The CDR3 extends over 14 amino acids. Germline V lookup: CDR1 SEHNR, CDR2 FQNEAQ (reference sequence). Deletions cut 5 bases from V and 5 bases from J, with 15 bases between. In DNA form, the CDR3 reads TGTGCCAGCAGCGGAGTCGGGACGGCTTATGGCTACACCTTC. Translation: CASSGVGTAYGYTF.

This sequence joins TRBV4-1 and TRBJ2-4, with D hard to call. Germline V gives CDR1 MGHRA, CDR2 YSYEKL. The CDR3 consists of 16 residues. Trimming removed 0 bases at V and 0 bases at J, with 9 bases between. Here the CDR3 DNA reads TGCGCCAGCAGCCAAGAGTGGGCCCTAGCCAAAAACATTCAGTACTTC. Translating it yields CASSQEWALAKNIQYF.

The CDR3 bases are TGTGCCAGCAGCTTGGGGACCGGGGAGCTGTTTTTT. Its protein is CASSLGTGELFF. This chain links TRBV11-1 with TRBJ2-2; D is ambiguous. V shed 3 bases and J shed 5 bases, with 4 bases lying between them. CDR3 length: 12 amino acids. Germline V gene data show CDR1 as SGHAT and CDR2 as FQDESV (reference sequence).

The rearrangement links TRBV7-6 to TRBJ2-1, with D possibly TRBD1 on 5 matching bases. V lost 1 base, J lost 7 bases, and 11 bases lay in between. The CDR3 sequence is 14 residues long. Germline-derived CDR1 and CDR2 are SGHVS and FNYEAQ. CDR3 loop: CASSLDRGKNEQFF. DNA for the CDR3: TGTGCCAGCAGCTTAGATAGGGGCAAGAATGAGCAGTTCTTC.

This clonotype was picked up a small number of times. The rearrangement links TRBV5-1 to TRBJ2-1, with D unresolved. This CDR3 spans 16 amino acids. Germline V gene data show CDR1 as SGHRS and CDR2 as YFSETQ. V shed 0 bases and J shed 2 bases, with 12 bases lying between them. The CDR3 loop is CASSLEASIAYNEQFF. CDR3 DNA: TGCGCCAGCAGCTTGGAGGCTAGTATCGCCTACAATGAGCAGTTCTTC.

The V and J genes are TRBV11-3 and TRBJ2-7; D gene unclear. Germline assignment: CDR1 SGHNT and CDR2 YENEEA. The V gene lost 1 base and the J gene lost 3 bases, with 16 bases spanning the gap. This CDR3 contains 16 residues. This chain's CDR3 is CASSLVPEPGVYEQYF. The CDR3 DNA reads TGTGCCAGCAGCTTAGTTCCGGAACCTGGGGTCTACGAGCAGTACTTC.

The rearrangement uses TRBV7-6 and TRBJ1-3; D is unclear. This CDR3 spans 12 amino acids. Germline V gene data show CDR1 as SGHVS and CDR2 as FNYEAQ. Trimming left V 5 bases short and J 0 bases short, with 2 bases between. In nucleotides, the CDR3 is TGTGCCAGCAGCCCCTCTGGAAACACCATATATTTT. It yields the protein CASSPSGNTIYF.

The gene calls are TRBV20-1 and TRBJ2-1, with 8 bases fitting TRBD2. The CDR3 has 13 residues. After removal of 3 bases from V and 8 bases from J, the junction contained 6 bases not matched to a gene. Germline CDR1 and CDR2: DFQATT and SNEGSKA (reference sequence). DNA for the CDR3: TGCAGTGCTAGTGGAAGCGGGAGATATGAGCAGTTCTTC. Its protein product is CSASGSGRYEQFF.

The genes are TRBV9 and TRBJ1-1; D is possibly TRBD1 (6 bases). Germline-derived CDR1 and CDR2 are SGDLS and YYNGEE. V lost 3 bases to trimming and J lost 7 bases, with 19 bases between them. The CDR3 covers 15 residues. CDR3: CASSELRGITGEAFF. The DNA of the CDR3 is TGTGCCAGCAGCGAGTTGAGGGGGATTACTGGTGAAGCTTTCTTT.

The CDR3 bases are TGTGCCAGCAGCTTAGTAGCGGGAGGAGGCGCCGATACGCAGTATTTT. Its protein is CASSLVAGGGADTQYF. The rearrangement uses TRBV11-1 and TRBJ2-3; TRBD2 agrees at 10 bases. V shed 1 base and J 6 bases; nucleotides not matched to a gene: 7. Germline assignment: CDR1 SGHAT and CDR2 FQDESV (reference sequence). This CDR3 is 16 amino acids long.

This chain uses TRBV11-3 with TRBJ2-5, with D maybe TRBD2 (6 bases). The CDR3 has 14 residues. Germline V lookup: CDR1 SGHNT, CDR2 YENEEA. The V and J ends lost 6 bases and 4 bases respectively, with 15 bases between them. The CDR3 loop is CASRPLATRETQYF. The CDR3 region has the DNA TGTGCCAGCAGGCCTCTAGCGACCCGAGAGACCCAGTACTTC.

The chain combines TRBV12-3 or TRBV12-4 with TRBJ1-2; no reliable D call. This CDR3 contains 14 residues. V dropped 3 bases and J dropped 5 bases, with 13 bases sitting between them. The CDR3 DNA reads as TGTGCCAGCAGTTTTGTAGGGTCCCCATATGGCTACACCTTC. Translation gives CASSFVGSPYGYTF.

There are a few counts of this clonotype. The chain has TRBV11-3 and TRBJ2-1, with D maybe TRBD1 (6 bases). The CDR3 covers 13 residues. Germline CDR1 reads SGHNT; CDR2 reads YENEEA. V lost 7 bases and J 2 bases, leaving 9 bases between the germline ends. The CDR3: CASKQGAYNEQFF. CDR3 bases: TGTGCCAGCAAACAGGGAGCCTACAATGAGCAGTTCTTC.

The count of this clonotype is one. This chain connects TRBV29-1 to TRBJ2-1; TRBD1 matches at 7 bases. The CDR3 has 11 amino acids. CDR1 SQVTM and CDR2 ANQGSEA come from the germline V gene. The V and J ends lost 6 bases and 12 bases, in that order; junction bases with no gene match: 8. CDR3 nucleotide sequence: TGCAGCGTCGTAGCAGGGGGTGTGCAGTTCTTC. It encodes CSVVAGGVQFF.

The count of this clonotype is one. The chain carries TRBV18 and TRBJ2-1; D possibly corresponds to TRBD1 (5 bases). Germline loops: CDR1 KGHSH, CDR2 LQKENI. Between the trimmed V and J ends, which lost 8 bases and 4 bases, there was a span of 9 bases. The CDR3 sequence is 12 residues long. CDR3 in DNA: TGTGCCAGCCTGGGGCGTTACAATGAGCAGTTCTTC. It codes for CASLGRYNEQFF.

The chain joins TRBV5-3 to TRBJ1-5; no clear D gene. TRBV5-3 is identified as an open reading frame with a role that is uncertain. The CDR3 contains 10 residues. V was pared by 6 bases and J by 5 bases, with 3 bases between. The CDR3: CARTYQPQHF. CDR3 coding DNA: TGTGCCAGAACCTATCAGCCCCAGCATTTT.

This chain connects TRBV28 to TRBJ2-1, with D perhaps being TRBD1 or TRBD2 (7 bases each). Germline values: CDR1 MDHEN, CDR2 SYDVKM. This CDR3 is 15 amino acids long. Trimming removed 10 bases from V and 4 bases from J, with 20 bases in between. The CDR3: CAIAGGGRLYNEQFF. The DNA for the CDR3 is TGTGCCATAGCAGGGGGGGGGCGGTTGTACAATGAGCAGTTCTTC.

The V and J genes are TRBV7-6 and TRBJ2-1, with TRBD2 matching over 8 bases. Germline CDR1 is SGHVS and CDR2 is FNYEAQ. There are 14 residues in the CDR3. V trimming: 3 bases; J trimming: 6 bases; junction bases outside the gene matches: 4. The CDR3 coding sequence is TGTGCCAGCAGCTTGGTACGGGAGGGCAATGAGCAGTTCTTC. This sequence encodes CASSLVREGNEQFF.

This chain joins TRBV28 and TRBJ1-5; 9 bases fit TRBD1. CDR1 and CDR2 from the germline V gene are MDHEN and SYDVKM. The CDR3 runs 16 residues. Germline trimming cut 3 bases from V and 1 base from J; bases unmatched to any gene: 4. CDR3 in DNA: TGTGCCAGCAGTTTTAGAGGGACAGGGAGCAATCAGCCCCAGCATTTT. Translating it yields CASSFRGTGSNQPQHF.

This clonotype was counted only a few times. The gene calls are TRBV20-1 and TRBJ1-1, with TRBD1 identical over 7 bases. Germline values: CDR1 DFQATT, CDR2 SNEGSKA (reference sequence). Trimming cost V 4 bases and J 0 bases; bases outside gene matches: 11. CDR3 size: 16 residues. The CDR3: CSAKRTGKLMNTEAFF. CDR3 nucleotide sequence: TGCAGTGCTAAGAGGACAGGAAAGCTTATGAACACTGAAGCTTTCTTT.

This clonotype was seen a single time. This sequence joins TRBV29-1 and TRBJ2-1, with TRBD2 identical over 13 bases. Germline lookup yields CDR1 SQVTM and CDR2 ANQGSEA. V lost 7 bases, J lost 7 bases, and 4 bases stayed unmatched. This CDR3 is built from 13 residues. The CDR3 reads CSGGLAGTNEQFF. The CDR3 DNA follows: TGCAGCGGGGGACTAGCGGGAACGAATGAGCAGTTCTTC.

For the CDR3, the DNA is TGTGCCAGCAGTTACGACGGCTACGAGCAGTACTTC. Translated: CASSYDGYEQYF. The chain links TRBV28 to TRBJ2-7; D is uncertain. V was shortened by 4 bases and J by 3 bases, with 7 bases between the two germline ends. CDR1 and CDR2 from the germline V gene are MDHEN and SYDVKM. The length of the CDR3 is 12 residues.

The J gene is TRBJ1-1, the V gene TRBV20-1; no reliable D call. Germline V CDR1 and CDR2: DFQATT, SNEGSKA (reference sequence). The CDR3 contains 14 residues. The ends were cut back, 0 bases at V and 1 base at J, with 9 bases in the middle. The CDR3 bases are TGCAGTGCTAGAGATCATCGCCCGAACACTGAAGCTTTCTTT. Its protein is CSARDHRPNTEAFF.

The chain links TRBV7-8 to TRBJ2-2, with D unclear. Germline V lookup: CDR1 SGHVS, CDR2 FQNEAQ. Trimming took off 5 bases at V and 2 bases at J, with 6 bases between the two ends. This CDR3 has 13 amino acids. The CDR3 nucleotides read TGTGCCAGCAGCCGCCTTAACACCGGGGAGCTGTTTTTT. Its translation: CASSRLNTGELFF.

The chain carries TRBV19 and TRBJ1-6; D remains ambiguous. Deletions cut 1 base from V and 5 bases from J, with 9 bases between. The CDR3 length is 15 residues. The germline V gene encodes CDR1 LNHDA and CDR2 SQIVND (reference sequence). This CDR3 is CASSIGRDHNSPLHF. CDR3 bases: TGTGCCAGTAGTATAGGGCGCGACCATAATTCACCCCTCCACTTT.